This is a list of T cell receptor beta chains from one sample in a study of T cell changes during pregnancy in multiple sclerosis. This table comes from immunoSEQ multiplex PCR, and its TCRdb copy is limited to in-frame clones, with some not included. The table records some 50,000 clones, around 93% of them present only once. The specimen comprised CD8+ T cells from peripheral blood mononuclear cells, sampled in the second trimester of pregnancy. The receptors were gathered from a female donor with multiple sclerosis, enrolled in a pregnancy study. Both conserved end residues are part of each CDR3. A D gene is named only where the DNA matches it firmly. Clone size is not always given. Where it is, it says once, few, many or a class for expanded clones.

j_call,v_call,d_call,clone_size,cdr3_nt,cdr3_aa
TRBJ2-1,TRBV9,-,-,TGTGCCAGCAGCGTAGGGTCGAGGTCAACCTACAATGAGCAGTTCTTC,CASSVGSRSTYNEQFF
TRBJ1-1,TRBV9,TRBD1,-,TGTGCCAGCAGCGGACTCCGGGACAGGGGGCAGGGCACTGAAGCTTTCTTT,CASSGLRDRGQGTEAFF
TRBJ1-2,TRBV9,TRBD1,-,TGTGCCAGCAGCGTTAACACAGGGGAGGACCTATTTTCCCTCTATGGCTACACCTTC,CASSVNTGEDLFSLYGYTF
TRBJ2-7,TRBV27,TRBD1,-,TGTGCCAGCAGTCCCAGCCCCGGGACAGGGACCTACGAGCAGTACTTC,CASSPSPGTGTYEQYF
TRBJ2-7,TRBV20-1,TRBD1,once,TGCAGTGCTACGACAGGGCACGAGCAGTACTTC,CSATTGHEQYF
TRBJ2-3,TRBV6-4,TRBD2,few,TGTGCCAGCAGTACCGGGGGGGACACAGATACGCAGTATTTT,CASSTGGDTDTQYF
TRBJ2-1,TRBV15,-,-,TGTGCCACCAGCAGAGAAGGGGCCTCATACAATGAGCAGTTCTTC,CATSREGASYNEQFF
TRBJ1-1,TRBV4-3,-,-,TGCGCCAGCAGCCTCGAAACAGGTATTGAAGCTTTCTTT,CASSLETGIEAFF
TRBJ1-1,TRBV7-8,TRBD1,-,TGTGCCAGCAGCCCAGGACAGGGGGCGTCTGAAGCTTTCTTT,CASSPGQGASEAFF
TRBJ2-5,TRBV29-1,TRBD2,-,TGCAGCGTTGACGGGGGGGATGTACAAGAGACCCAGTACTTC,CSVDGGDVQETQYF
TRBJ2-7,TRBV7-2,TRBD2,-,TGTGCCAGCAGCTTCTTCCGGGGGGGCTCCTACGAGCAGTACTTC,CASSFFRGGSYEQYF
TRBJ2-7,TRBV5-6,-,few,TGTGCCAGCAGCTTTCCCAGTAATCCCTACGAGCAGTACTTC,CASSFPSNPYEQYF
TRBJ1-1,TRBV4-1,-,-,TGCGCCAGCAGCCAAGAGGCAGGGATGAGCACTGAAGCTTTCTTT,CASSQEAGMSTEAFF
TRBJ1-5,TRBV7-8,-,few,TGTGCCAGCAGCTCCAGGTCCCCTTGGAATCAGCCCCAGCATTTT,CASSSRSPWNQPQHF
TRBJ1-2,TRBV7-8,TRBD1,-,TGTGCCAGCAGCCCACAGGGGGCGCCTCACTATGGCTACACCTTC,CASSPQGAPHYGYTF
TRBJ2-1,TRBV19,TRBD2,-,TGTGCCAGTAGTATAGGGGGTAGGGGACTAGCGACCTACAATGAGCAGTTCTTC,CASSIGGRGLATYNEQFF
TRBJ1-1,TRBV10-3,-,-,TGTGCCATCAGTGAGTCGGCCACTGAAGCTTTCTTT,CAISESATEAFF
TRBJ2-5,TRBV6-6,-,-,TGTGCCAGCAGTTCTTTTTTGGGCGTCCAAGAGACCCAGTACTTC,CASSSFLGVQETQYF
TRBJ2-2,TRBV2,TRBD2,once,TGTGCCAGCAGCGCTAGCGGGGACACCGGGGAGCTGTTTTTT,CASSASGDTGELFF
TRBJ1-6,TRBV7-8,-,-,TGTGCCAGCGGACCAGGGGTGGCTTCACCCCTCCACTTT,CASGPGVASPLHF
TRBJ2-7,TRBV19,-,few,TGTGCCAGTAGCCCCCGTACAGGTTCGGACGAGCAGTACTTC,CASSPRTGSDEQYF
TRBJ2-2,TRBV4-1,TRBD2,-,TGCGCCAGCAGCCAACTAGCGGGGGCCAACACCGGGGAGCTGTTTTTT,CASSQLAGANTGELFF
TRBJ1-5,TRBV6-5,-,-,TGTGCCAGCAGTTACGGAGCCACCAATCAGCCCCAGCATTTT,CASSYGATNQPQHF
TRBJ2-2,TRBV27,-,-,TGTGCCAGCAGCTCACTCGGGGTTGAGGGCACCGGGGAGCTGTTTTTT,CASSSLGVEGTGELFF
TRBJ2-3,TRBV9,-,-,TGTGCCAGCAGCTCTGGTCAGGGAAGCCCAGATACGCAGTATTTT,CASSSGQGSPDTQYF
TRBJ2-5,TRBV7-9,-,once,TGTGCCAGCAGCCCAGACAGGCACCAAGAGACCCAGTACTTC,CASSPDRHQETQYF
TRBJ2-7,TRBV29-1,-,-,TGCAGCGTTGTTGGGTGGAGCGGCCGATCTGCGAGGGACTACGAGCAGTACTTC,CSVVGWSGRSARDYEQYF
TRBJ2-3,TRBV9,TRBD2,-,TGTGCCAGCAGCGTTCCGGGGGGGGGCACAGATACGCAGTATTTT,CASSVPGGGTDTQYF
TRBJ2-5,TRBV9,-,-,TGTGCCAGCAGCGTGGGTGGGGGCCGGGAGACCCAGTACTTC,CASSVGGGRETQYF
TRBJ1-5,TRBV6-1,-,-,TGTGCCAGCAGTTCTCCCCAGCATTTT,CASSSPQHF
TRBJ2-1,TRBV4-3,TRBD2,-,TGCGCCAGCAGCCAAGATCATTGGGCGGGGGGGGGAAGGTACAATGAGCAGTTCTTC,CASSQDHWAGGGRYNEQFF
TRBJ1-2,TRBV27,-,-,TGTGCCAGCAGTTTGTGGAGGGGAGAAGCTAACTATGGCTACACCTTC,CASSLWRGEANYGYTF
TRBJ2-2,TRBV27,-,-,TGTGCCAGCAGTTTAACACCGAACACCGGGGAGCTGTTTTTT,CASSLTPNTGELFF
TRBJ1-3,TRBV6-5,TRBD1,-,TGTGCCAGCAGCTTGGGTAGGGGGCCAGGAAACACCATATATTTT,CASSLGRGPGNTIYF
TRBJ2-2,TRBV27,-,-,TGTGCCAGCAGTTTATCCAGGGACACGAACACCGGGGAGCTGTTTTTT,CASSLSRDTNTGELFF
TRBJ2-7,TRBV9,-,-,TGTGCCAGCAGCGTAGCACTAGGCCCGTCCTACGAGCAGTACTTC,CASSVALGPSYEQYF
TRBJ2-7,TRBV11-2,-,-,TGTGCCAGCAGCTTATTCTCGGGGATCTCCTACGAGCAGTACTTC,CASSLFSGISYEQYF
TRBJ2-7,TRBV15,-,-,TGTGCCACCAGCAGAGGCCTATTGCTGTACGAGCAGTACTTC,CATSRGLLLYEQYF
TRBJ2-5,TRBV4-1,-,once,TGCGCCAGCAGCCGGGAGGGGGATGGAGAGACCCAGTACTTC,CASSREGDGETQYF
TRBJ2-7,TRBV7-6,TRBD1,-,TGTGCCAGCAGCACCGGGACAGGCCTATACGAGCAGTACTTC,CASSTGTGLYEQYF
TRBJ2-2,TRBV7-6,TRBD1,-,TGTGCCAGCAGCTCCTCGGACAGGGAGGCCGGGGAGCTGTTTTTT,CASSSSDREAGELFF
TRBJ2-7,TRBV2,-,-,TGTGCCAGCAGTGATCAGATAGACAGCTACTACGAGCAGTACTTC,CASSDQIDSYYEQYF
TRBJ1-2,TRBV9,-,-,TGTGCCAGCAGTCCGTCAGATGACTACACCTTC,CASSPSDDYTF
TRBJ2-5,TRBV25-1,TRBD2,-,TGTGCCAGCTTCGCGGGGGGCACGGGGTCCCAGTACTTC,CASFAGGTGSQYF
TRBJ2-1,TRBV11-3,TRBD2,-,TGTGCCAGCAGCCCGACTAGCGGGGCTTACAATGAGCAGTTCTTC,CASSPTSGAYNEQFF
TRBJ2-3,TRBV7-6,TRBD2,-,TGTGCCAGCAGCTTAAGCCCCCCGGGACTAGCGGGGGAAGATACGCAGTATTTT,CASSLSPPGLAGEDTQYF
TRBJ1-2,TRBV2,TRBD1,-,TGTGCCAGCATGAGCACAGGGGGCAATGGCTACACCTTC,CASMSTGGNGYTF
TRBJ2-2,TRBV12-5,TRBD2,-,TGTGCTAGTGGTTTGGTACTGGGACTAGCGATTAGCGGGGAGCTGTTTTTT,CASGLVLGLAISGELFF
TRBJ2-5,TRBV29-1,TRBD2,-,TGCAGCGTTGAGGGGACGGGGGGTTTGGGAGAGACCCAGTACTTC,CSVEGTGGLGETQYF
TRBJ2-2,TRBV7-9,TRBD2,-,TGTGCCAGCAGACTAGCGGGGGTCGGGGAGCTGTTTTTT,CASRLAGVGELFF
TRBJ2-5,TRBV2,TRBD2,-,TGTGCCAGCCTAAGACTAGCGGCGGAGACCCAGTACTTC,CASLRLAAETQYF
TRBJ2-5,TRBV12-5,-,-,TGTGCTAGTGGCCCGTCGAGAGAGACCCAGTACTTC,CASGPSRETQYF
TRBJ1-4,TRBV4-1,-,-,TGCGCCAGCAGCGTCTACCCCCCAGGAACTAATGAAAAACTGTTTTTT,CASSVYPPGTNEKLFF
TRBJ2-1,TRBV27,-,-,TGTGCCAGCAGCTCTAGTGGGTACTCTGAGCAGTTCTTC,CASSSSGYSEQFF
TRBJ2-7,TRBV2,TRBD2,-,TGTGCCAGCAGGGGTTTGGGGGGGGAGAGCGAGCAGTACTTC,CASRGLGGESEQYF
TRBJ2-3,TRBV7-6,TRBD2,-,TGTGCCAGCAGCACCCGGACTAGCGGGGGATACACAGATACGCAGTATTTT,CASSTRTSGGYTDTQYF
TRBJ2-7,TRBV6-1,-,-,TGTGCCAGCAGTGAAGGGACAACCCCTCAGCAGTACTTC,CASSEGTTPQQYF
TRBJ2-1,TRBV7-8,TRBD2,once,TGTGCCAGCAGCTTAGTGGGACTAGTTCAGCCTGAGCAGTTCTTC,CASSLVGLVQPEQFF
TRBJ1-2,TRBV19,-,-,TGTGCCAGCCAGTGGTGGGGAGAGGCGGCGGACGGCTACACCTTC,CASQWWGEAADGYTF
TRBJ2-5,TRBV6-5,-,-,TGTGCCAGCAGTACCGGGACTCGACTTTGGGAGCAGTACTTC,CASSTGTRLWEQYF